This T cell receptor beta chain was identified during a study of blood T cell repertoires in COVID-19. About the research overall: Acute and convalescent COVID-19 samples came from the United States, Italy and Spain. PBMCs, B-cell-depleted T cells, or T cells were the source of the cDNA or gDNA that made up the material.

As handled by the study authors: Quantification of nucleated cells was approximated via reference gene primer amplification. Assay: immunoSEQ multiplex PCR; the TCRdb copy retains only in-frame clones and omits some. D and trimming come from the DNA, and the V and J calls and clone size come from that table. This sample yields 15,000 to 20,000 clones, of which about 90% are seen a single time; about 4.1% belongs to the top ten. This CDR3 spans 13 amino acids. The V gene end was trimmed by 11 bases and the J gene end by 3 bases; junction bases not matched to a gene: 10. Germline assignment: CDR1 SNHLY and CDR2 FYNNEI.

V is TRBV2 and J is TRBJ2-7, with 7 nucleotides matching TRBD1. Sequenced: peripheral blood. This TCR derives from a man in his 60s with active COVID-19. The CDR3 is CAGAGTASYEQYF. CDR3 nucleotides: TGTGCCGGAGCCGGGACAGCGAGCTACGAGCAGTACTTC.